The TCR beta chain described here comes from a study of CD4 T cells in relation to SARS-CoV-2 and coronaviruses (dated by TCRdb to the early 2020s). With respect to the entire study: In the ViraFEST assay, PBMCs were cultured with antigen for less than 11 days, after which TCR beta CDR3s were sequenced to identify clonal expansions specific to the antigen. At the level of individual TCR clonotypes, the study measured memory CD4+ T cell crossreactivity between SARS-CoV-2 spike protein and common cold coronavirus spike proteins. An HIV-1 Nef peptide pool or a no-peptide culture served as the negative reference condition. The Adaptive Biotechnologies TCR-sequencing kit was used to sequence samples from a few pre-COVID donors and the naive versus memory experiments, whereas other data were Illumina-based. For other donors in the study, expansion assays were sequenced with a different, Illumina-based TCR-beta assay. Using patient-derived lymphoblastoid cell lines, the shared crossreactive spike epitopes were mapped to their HLA restriction. Overall study results and their limits: In roughly 65% of donors, memory CD4+ clonotypes turned up that crossrecognized SARS-CoV-2 and at least one common cold coronavirus spike. No donor contributed both pre-pandemic and post-infection samples, which limited tracing the source of pre-existing responses. Compared with monoreactive clones, crossreactive clones had significantly weaker SARS-CoV-2-driven expansion, a result consistent with antigenic imprinting. The study was constrained by small numbers of patients and of tested TCRs. Since the crossreactivity analysis centred on spike protein, crossreactivity against other viral proteins was not assessed.

Library preparation employed the immunoSEQ multiplex PCR assay. The original pipeline was this. During preprocessing, nonproductive sequences were removed, along with CDR3s that did not begin with C, did not end with F or W, or were shorter than 7 amino acids. Antigen-specific clonotypes were called with the MANAFEST web app, based on expansion relative to reference and other culture wells. A clone counted as positive if significantly expanded in 2 of 3 replicate wells versus the reference culture at FDR below 0.05. To be called positive, a clone also had to show significant expansion compared with every other tandem well and an odds ratio greater than 5. After three terminal residues were trimmed from each end, CDR3 homology was quantified as pairwise Levenshtein distance using the stringdist R package. TCRdb re-hosts the immuneACCESS table, in-frame sequences only. Its copies lack some clones; in the studies checked, an unresolved V gene accounts for under half of them, and the cause for the rest is not known. V and J calls and clone size follow that table, whereas D and trimming were derived from the DNA. In all, the sample holds 15,000 to 20,000 clones, and around four fifths of those were seen once. In total, the top ten clones hold around 20% of the sample.

CD4+ T cells from unexposed donors were collected before the COVID-19 pandemic (2011-2018). Following 10 days of culture, the EasySep CD4+ T cell isolation kit was used to isolate CD4+ T cells. Unexposed donor CD4+ T cells were tested for reactivity to SARS-CoV-2 S and N and four common cold coronavirus spike pools, as cell number allowed. PBMCs were cultured at roughly 2.2 million per well in IMDM supplemented with around 5% human AB serum and roughly 9.6 IU/ml IL-2. Half of the culture medium was replaced with fresh IL-2-containing medium on days 3 and 7. Triplicate replicate wells were generally used for each peptide culture condition. The leukapheresis product used for the unexposed donors was purchased from a commercial source. Ficoll-Paque PLUS gradient centrifugation was used to isolate PBMCs from either whole blood or leukapheresis product. PBMCs were either cryopreserved at -140 degrees C or used fresh in the expansion assay. The QIAamp Micro DNA Kit was used to extract genomic DNA from the CD4+ T cells.

The CDR3 has 14 amino acids, counting the end cysteine and phenylalanine. The only DNA kept is the CDR3, 42 bases in frame from the first base. The V and J ends are trimmed by 10 bases and 4 bases, leaving 17 bases between them. From a lookup of the germline V gene, CDR1 and CDR2 are ENHRY and SYGVKD. As regards this clone: Its antigen has not been determined. No base quality values were provided; no much bigger clone lies one nucleotide off.

Here the chain combines TRBV10-3 and TRBJ2-1; the D region may be TRBD1 or TRBD2, each matching 6 bases equally. The sample consisted of CD4+ T cells from PBMCs, cultured in vitro. The clonotype comes from a human donor in good health. The CDR3 in this case is CATQGTGPYNEQFF. The base sequence is TGTGCCACGCAGGGGACTGGACCATACAATGAGCAGTTCTTC.